The 30 T cell receptor beta chains reported below all come from one sample, sequenced in a study of T cell responses to AZD1222 COVID-19 vaccine. Assay: immunoSEQ multiplex PCR; the TCRdb copy retains only in-frame clones and omits some. The sample lists roughly 140,000 clones, approximately 92% occurring once. This sample comprised peripheral blood, obtained 28 days after the second AZD1222 dose. The receptors stem from an adult who received the AZD1222 COVID-19 vaccine.

This rearrangement joins TRBV28 to TRBJ1-5, with unresolved D. Germline CDR1 MDHEN, CDR2 SYDVKM. The ends were cut back, 2 bases at V and 6 bases at J, with 8 bases in the middle. The CDR3 has 13 residues. The CDR3 DNA sequence: TGTGCCAGCAGTTTAGTTGCAGGTCAGCCCCAGCATTTT. It encodes CASSLVAGQPQHF.

This chain joins TRBV19 and TRBJ2-5; 8 bases align to TRBD1. The CDR3 totals 14 residues. Germline CDR1 is LNHDA and CDR2 is SQIVND (reference sequence). The J segment lost 4 bases and the V segment lost 6 bases, leaving 7 bases of the junction unmatched. The CDR3 bases are TGTGCCAGTAGCCTCGGACAGGGCGGAGAGACCCAGTACTTC. Translation gives CASSLGQGGETQYF.

V is TRBV7-6 and J is TRBJ2-5, with D possibly being TRBD1 (5 bases). The CDR3 has 14 amino acids. V lost 4 bases and J lost 1, with 10 bases in between. In germline, CDR1 is SGHVS, CDR2 FNYEAQ. The CDR3 spells CASSSPGSQETQYF. CDR3 sequence (DNA): TGTGCCAGCAGCTCGCCAGGGTCCCAAGAGACCCAGTACTTC.

This sequence joins TRBV23-1 and TRBJ2-5; 14 bases map to TRBD2. TRBV23-1 is noted as an ORF with a role that remains uncertain. V shed 4 bases, J shed 7 bases, and the junction held 20 bases outside the gene matches. The CDR3 consists of 20 residues. In DNA form, the CDR3 reads TGCGCCAGCAGTCTTCCGACTAGCGGGAGGGGCAAAGCGACCGAGGGGACCCAGTACTTC. Amino acid sequence: CASSLPTSGRGKATEGTQYF.

The chain employs TRBV3-1 (or the pseudogene TRBV3-2) and TRBJ1-1; unclear D gene. The CDR3 extends over 13 amino acids. With 4 bases removed from V and 1 base from J, the gap between germline ends came to 7 bases. CDR1 and CDR2 (germline): LGHDT, YNNKEL (reference sequence). The CDR3 region is CASSPRRNTEAFF. DNA for the CDR3: TGTGCCAGCAGCCCCCGACGGAACACTGAAGCTTTCTTT.

The chain combines TRBV19 with TRBJ1-2, with TRBD1 matching over 10 bases. This CDR3 comprises 16 residues. The germline V gene has CDR1 LNHDA and CDR2 SQIVND (reference sequence). V was clipped by 7 bases and J by 2 bases; unmatched bases: 10. CDR3 nucleotides: TGTGCCAGTACCGGCTATGGGACAGGGGCCAACTATGGCTACACCTTC. As protein: CASTGYGTGANYGYTF.

The chain joins TRBV30 to TRBJ1-1, with unresolved D. Germline CDR1 and CDR2: GTSNPN and SVGIG (reference sequence). V lost 2 bases to trimming and J lost 6 bases, with 19 bases between them. The CDR3 is 15 amino acids. The CDR3 reads CAWSYGEGLASEAFF. CDR3 DNA sequence: TGTGCCTGGAGTTACGGGGAAGGTCTAGCCTCTGAAGCTTTCTTT.

CDR3 region: CATNPRSSYNSPLHF. DNA of the CDR3: TGTGCCACCAACCCGCGTAGCAGCTATAATTCACCCCTCCACTTT. The chain employs TRBV10-3 and TRBJ1-6, with D hard to call. Per germline, CDR1 ENHRY and CDR2 SYGVKD. The CDR3 runs to 15 residues. Trimming took off 10 bases at V and 3 bases at J, with 16 bases between the two ends.

This rearrangement joins TRBV9 to TRBJ2-3; D may be TRBD2 (5 bases). CDR3 size: 16 residues. Trimming removed 0 bases from V and 5 bases from J, with 16 bases in between. Germline CDR1 SGDLS, CDR2 YYNGEE. The CDR3 is CASSVGQVLAGDTQYF. As DNA, the CDR3 is TGTGCCAGCAGCGTAGGGCAGGTCCTAGCAGGAGATACGCAGTATTTT. Full variable domain (rest looked up from reference TRBV9 and TRBJ2-3): DSGVTQTPKHLITATGQRVTLRCSPRSGDLSVYWYQQSLDQGLQFLIQYYNGEERAKGNILERFSAQQFPDLHSELNLSSLELGDSALYFCASSVGQVLAGDTQYFGPGTRLTVL.

The CDR3 protein is CASSLWGQGQGYTF. The CDR3 DNA reads as TGCGCCAGCAGCTTGTGGGGACAGGGACAGGGCTACACCTTC. The chain combines TRBV5-1 with TRBJ1-2; 9 nucleotides line up with TRBD1. CDR1 SGHRS and CDR2 YFSETQ come from the germline V gene. V lost 1 base and J lost 8; bases outside the gene matches: 6. There are 14 residues in the CDR3. Drawing the rest from reference TRBV5-1 and TRBJ1-2, the complete variable domain is KAGVTQTPRYLIKTRGQQVTLSCSPISGHRSVSWYQQTPGQGLQFLFEYFSETQRNKGNFPGRFSGRQFSNSRSEMNVSTLELGDSALYLCASSLWGQGQGYTFGSGTRLTVV.

This clone was recorded once. The rearrangement joins TRBV29-1 to TRBJ2-3, with a possible D match to TRBD2 (6 bases). From germline, CDR1 is SQVTM and CDR2 ANQGSEA. The CDR3 contains 15 residues. The V end was cut by 8 bases, the J end by 2 bases, with 20 bases between. The CDR3 is CSSPGTGSVTDTQYF. CDR3 bases: TGCAGCTCCCCCGGTACCGGGAGCGTCACAGATACGCAGTATTTT.

The J gene is TRBJ2-3, the V gene TRBV3-1 (or the pseudogene TRBV3-2); D possibly corresponds to TRBD1 (5 bases). Germline values: CDR1 LGHDT, CDR2 YNNKEL (reference sequence). With 2 bases removed from V and 3 bases from J, the gap between germline ends came to 6 bases. This CDR3 is built from 13 residues. CDR3 protein: CASSQQGTDTQYF. CDR3 nucleotides: TGTGCCAGCAGCCAACAGGGTACAGATACGCAGTATTTT.

This chain links TRBV7-9 with TRBJ1-5; TRBD1 matches 10 bases. This CDR3 region has 17 residues. Germline V CDR1 and CDR2: SEHNR, FQNEAQ (reference sequence). V was clipped by 0 bases and J by 2 bases; unmatched bases: 4. CDR3 coding DNA: TGTGCCAGCAGCTTAGCTGCCGGGACAGGGGGCAATCAGCCCCAGCATTTT. Residues: CASSLAAGTGGNQPQHF. The full variable domain, in which reference TRBV7-9 and TRBJ1-5 provide the parts outside the CDR3, is DTGVSQNPRHKITKRGQNVTFRCDPISEHNRLYWYRQTLGQGPEFLTYFQNEAQLEKSRLLSDRFSAERPKGSFSTLEIQRTEQGDSAMYLCASSLAAGTGGNQPQHFGDGTRLSIL.

The chain joins TRBV6-4 to TRBJ2-1; 9 nucleotides match TRBD2. V dropped 3 bases and J dropped 5; count of bases not matched to a gene: 8. The CDR3 runs to 16 residues. Germline V gene lookup returns CDR1 MRHNA and CDR2 SNTAGT. The CDR3 sequence is CASSELRLAAHNEQFF. CDR3 coding DNA: TGTGCCAGCAGTGAATTGCGACTAGCGGCCCACAATGAGCAGTTCTTC.

The gene calls are TRBV5-6 and TRBJ2-5; 12 positions match TRBD2. With 4 bases clipped from V and 5 bases from J, the junction kept 12 bases outside the gene matches. CDR3 length equals 17 residues. The germline gives CDR1 SGHDT, CDR2 YYEEEE. In nucleotides, the CDR3 is TGTGCCAGCAGCCCGACTAGCGGGAGATTACATTGGGAGACCCAGTACTTC. It encodes CASSPTSGRLHWETQYF. Combining the CDR3 with reference TRBV5-6 and TRBJ2-5 gives the whole variable domain DAGVTQSPTHLIKTRGQQVTLRCSPKSGHDTVSWYQQALGQGPQFIFQYYEEEERQRGNFPDRFSGHQFPNYSSELNVNALLLGDSALYLCASSPTSGRLHWETQYFGPGTRLLVL.

J is TRBJ2-2 and V is TRBV19; unclear D gene. The germline CDR1 and CDR2 sequences are LNHDA and SQIVND (reference sequence). V lost 4 bases to trimming and J lost 0 bases, with 12 bases between them. The CDR3 loop spans 16 amino acids. As DNA, the CDR3 is TGTGCCAGTAGTACTGTGGGCCGGGCGAACACCGGGGAGCTGTTTTTT. Translating gives CASSTVGRANTGELFF.

The J gene is TRBJ2-5, the V gene TRBV4-1; D is undetermined. V was pared by 0 bases and J by 1 base, with 9 bases between. Germline V gives CDR1 MGHRA, CDR2 YSYEKL. The CDR3 spans 15 residues. The chain's CDR3 is CASSQDRELQETQYF. The CDR3 DNA reads as TGCGCCAGCAGCCAAGATAGGGAACTCCAAGAGACCCAGTACTTC.

The chain links TRBV14 to TRBJ2-7; D unclear. The V gene's germline CDR1 is SGHDN and CDR2 FVKESK. The CDR3 loop spans 12 amino acids. Trimming left V 3 bases short and J 5 bases short, with 8 bases between. CDR3 loop: CASSQALNEQYF. The DNA of the CDR3 is TGTGCCAGCAGCCAGGCGTTAAACGAGCAGTACTTC.

The gene calls are TRBV13 and TRBJ1-5, with D unresolved. CDR3 size: 16 residues. Per germline, CDR1 PRHDT and CDR2 FYEKMQ (reference sequence). V lost 0 bases and J 2 bases, leaving 11 bases between the germline ends. Written as DNA, the CDR3 is TGTGCCAGCAGCTTAGGCCGGTCCGGAGGCAATCAGCCCCAGCATTTT. This gives the protein CASSLGRSGGNQPQHF.

This sequence joins TRBV6-5 and TRBJ1-1, with unresolved D. The CDR3 is made up of 15 amino acids. Germline-derived CDR1 and CDR2 are MNHEY and SVGAGI. V lost 5 bases to trimming and J lost 7 bases, with 20 bases between them. This CDR3 reads CASSPAYGLSGEAFF. DNA for the CDR3: TGTGCCAGCAGTCCTGCTTACGGGTTGTCGGGTGAAGCTTTCTTT.

J is TRBJ2-7 and V is TRBV7-8; D unclear. Trimming cost V 5 bases and J 3 bases, with 20 bases left between them. The germline gives CDR1 SGHVS, CDR2 FQNEAQ. The CDR3 loop spans 16 amino acids. The CDR3 sequence is CASSPLRAPTYYEQYF. DNA for the CDR3: TGTGCCAGCAGCCCCCTGAGAGCTCCAACCTACTACGAGCAGTACTTC. Supplemented by reference TRBV7-8 and TRBJ2-7, the full variable domain reads GAGVSQSPRYKVAKRGQDVALRCDPISGHVSLFWYQQALGQGPEFLTYFQNEAQLDKSGLPSDRFFAERPEGSVSTLKIQRTQQEDSAVYLCASSPLRAPTYYEQYFGPGTRLTVT.

The CDR3 loop is CASSNPGPGRKSDTQYF. In DNA, the CDR3 is TGTGCCAGCAGCAACCCGGGACCTGGGCGGAAATCAGATACGCAGTATTTT. The chain couples TRBV21-1 to TRBJ2-3. TRBV21-1 is described as a pseudogene. The CDR3 loop spans 17 amino acids.

The chain recombines TRBV4-1 with TRBJ2-3; D uncertain. V was shortened by 1 base and J by 4 bases, with 12 bases between the two germline ends. The CDR3 has 15 residues. Looked up from germline, CDR1 is MGHRA and CDR2 is YSYEKL. CDR3 bases: TGCGCCAGCAGCCAAGGGGTTGTCGCGGCAGATACGCAGTATTTT. Its translation: CASSQGVVAADTQYF.

The chain employs TRBV6-5 and TRBJ1-6; TRBD1 might be the D (6 bases). The CDR3 runs to 15 residues. V lost 7 bases and J lost 6, with 16 bases in between. From germline, CDR1 is MNHEY and CDR2 SVGAGI. The CDR3 loop is CASKRSGQPNSPLHF. CDR3 bases: TGTGCCAGCAAACGATCCGGACAGCCTAATTCACCCCTCCACTTT.

The J gene is TRBJ2-2, the V gene TRBV6-5; D unclear. Germline CDR1 is MNHEY and CDR2 is SVGAGI. V was cut by 6 bases and J by 5 bases, with 7 bases left in between. CDR3 size: 12 residues. CDR3 region: CASRALTGELFF. CDR3 in DNA: TGTGCCAGCAGGGCACTAACCGGGGAGCTGTTTTTT.

The V gene is TRBV6-1, the J gene TRBJ2-4, with TRBD2 identical over 8 bases. From germline, CDR1 is MNHNS and CDR2 SASEGT. Unmatched junction bases numbered 7, after V lost 2 bases and J lost 7 bases. The CDR3 length is 15 residues. CDR3 amino acids: CASSEIGGAANIQYF. CDR3 bases: TGTGCCAGCAGTGAAATCGGGGGGGCGGCGAACATTCAGTACTTC.

V and J are TRBV7-6 and TRBJ1-4, with TRBD1 matching 12 bases. This CDR3 contains 14 residues. Trimming removed 5 bases from V and 7 bases from J; junction bases left unmatched: 2. Germline loops: CDR1 SGHVS, CDR2 FNYEAQ. CDR3 region: CASSRDRGLEKLFF. In nucleotides, the CDR3 is TGTGCCAGCAGCCGGGACAGGGGGCTTGAAAAACTGTTTTTT.

The genes are TRBV24-1 and TRBJ2-1; D may be TRBD1 or TRBD2 (5 bases each). This CDR3 is 18 amino acids long. Trimming took 4 bases from V and 0 from J, leaving 18 bases between them. Germline V CDR1 and CDR2: KGHDR, SFDVKD. DNA of the CDR3: TGTGCCACCAGTGACCCGGGTGGGGGAGAGAGCTCCTACAATGAGCAGTTCTTC. This gives the protein CATSDPGGGESSYNEQFF.

This clone appeared a single time. The chain employs TRBV7-9 and TRBJ1-2; D is undetermined. The CDR3 extends over 11 amino acids. Trimming cost V 2 bases and J 10 bases, with 8 bases left between them. Germline CDR1 reads SEHNR; CDR2 reads FQNEAQ (reference sequence). The CDR3, as DNA: TGTGCCAGCAGCTTAAAGTCGAACTACACCTTC. Its protein product is CASSLKSNYTF.

The chain is built from TRBV5-6 and TRBJ2-1, with 12 bases identical to TRBD2. V lost 4 bases and J lost 3; bases outside the gene matches: 2. This CDR3 spans 15 amino acids. Germline V gene data show CDR1 as SGHDT and CDR2 as YYEEEE. As DNA, the CDR3 is TGTGCCAGCAGCCCGACTAGCGGGAGCTACAATGAGCAGTTCTTC. Encoded protein: CASSPTSGSYNEQFF.